The 25 T cell receptor beta chains below were found in one sample sequenced in a study of blood T cell repertoires in COVID-19. The method was immunoSEQ multiplex PCR; TCRdb's version includes in-frame clones alone and lacks a portion of them. The sample has approximately 150,000 clones; approximately 88% are singletons. The sample comprised peripheral blood. Source of these receptors: a human donor in a cohort sampled during active COVID-19.

The V and J genes are TRBV18 and TRBJ1-6; TRBD1 matches at 9 bases. Germline trimming cut 4 bases from V and 7 bases from J; bases unmatched to any gene: 5. Germline CDR1 is KGHSH and CDR2 is LQKENI. The CDR3 extends over 15 amino acids. The CDR3 nucleotides read TGTGCCAGCTCACAGAGGGACAGGGAAAATTCACCCCTCCACTTT. Amino acid sequence: CASSQRDRENSPLHF.

The rearrangement uses TRBV9 and TRBJ2-2; TRBD2 might be the D (7 bases). The germline V and J ends were trimmed by 0 bases and 3 bases, with 12 bases remaining between them. Germline V gene lookup returns CDR1 SGDLS and CDR2 YYNGEE. CDR3 length equals 16 residues. The DNA for the CDR3 is TGTGCCAGCAGCGTAGCGGGGGGCGGGGACACCGGGGAGCTGTTTTTT. Its translation: CASSVAGGGDTGELFF.

The chain carries TRBV4-1 and TRBJ1-3; D gene unclear. V lost 3 bases, J lost 0 bases, and 12 bases lay in between. CDR1 is MGHRA and CDR2 is YSYEKL in the germline V gene. The CDR3 contains 16 residues. This CDR3 reads CASSHHPEDSGNTIYF. CDR3 bases: TGCGCCAGCAGCCACCACCCCGAGGACTCTGGAAACACCATATATTTT.

This chain joins TRBV15 and TRBJ1-4, with 8 bases matching TRBD1. The CDR3 extends over 17 amino acids. The V gene end was trimmed by 1 base and the J gene end by 5 bases; junction bases not matched to a gene: 9. Germline CDR1 LNHNV, CDR2 YYDKDF (reference sequence). CDR3 loop: CATSRGSSQGANEKLFF. Written as DNA, the CDR3 is TGTGCCACCAGCAGAGGTTCTAGTCAGGGGGCGAATGAAAAACTGTTTTTT.

The chain links TRBV14 to TRBJ2-7, with D perhaps TRBD1 (7 bases). Germline V gene data show CDR1 as SGHDN and CDR2 as FVKESK. The CDR3 has 13 residues. Trimming took 5 bases from V and 6 from J, leaving 14 bases between them. CDR3 region: CASSSQGGTEQYF. CDR3 DNA sequence: TGTGCCAGCAGCTCGCAGGGGGGTACCGAGCAGTACTTC. Combining the CDR3 with reference TRBV14 and TRBJ2-7 gives the whole variable domain EAGVTQFPSHSVIEKGQTVTLRCDPISGHDNLYWYRRVMGKEIKFLLHFVKESKQDESGMPNNRFLAERTGGTYSTLKVQPAELEDSGVYFCASSSQGGTEQYFGPGTRLTVT.

The chain has TRBV12-3 or TRBV12-4 and TRBJ2-1; D is unclear. V lost 4 bases, J lost 10 bases, and 11 bases lay in between. The CDR3 extends over 12 amino acids. The CDR3 here is CASSWAHREQFF. The CDR3 nucleotides read TGTGCCAGCAGTTGGGCCCACCGCGAGCAGTTCTTC.

This chain connects TRBV7-8 to TRBJ2-7; TRBD2 aligns across 8 bases. The germline CDR1 and CDR2 sequences are SGHVS and FQNEAQ. After removal of 6 bases from V and 0 bases from J, the junction contained 7 bases not matched to a gene. The CDR3 extends over 15 amino acids. CDR3 sequence: CASRQGREGSYEQYF. DNA of the CDR3: TGTGCCAGCAGACAAGGCCGGGAGGGCTCCTACGAGCAGTACTTC.

As for this clone: This specimen includes other DNA sequences encoding the same CDR3. The chain joins TRBV9 to TRBJ2-5, with TRBD1 identical over 7 bases. Looked up from germline, CDR1 is SGDLS and CDR2 is YYNGEE. CDR3 length: 14 residues. The V segment lost 2 bases and the J segment 3 bases; nucleotides outside the gene matches: 4. The CDR3: CASSVQGQEETQYF. In DNA form, the CDR3 reads TGTGCCAGCAGCGTTCAAGGACAGGAAGAGACCCAGTACTTC.

This chain joins TRBV5-1 and TRBJ1-6, with 7 nucleotides matching TRBD1. Trimming at V came to 3 bases and at J to 4 bases, leaving 4 bases not matched to a gene. The CDR3 length is 15 residues. Germline lookup yields CDR1 SGHRS and CDR2 YFSETQ. DNA of the CDR3: TGCGCCAGCAGCTCCTCAGGGGGGTATAATTCACCCCTCCACTTT. Translation: CASSSSGGYNSPLHF.

V usage is TRBV2 and J usage is TRBJ2-1; 7 bases agree with TRBD1. The CDR3 loop spans 14 amino acids. Germline V gene sequence: CDR1 SNHLY, CDR2 FYNNEI. V shed 2 bases and J 4 bases; nucleotides not matched to a gene: 2. The CDR3 bases are TGTGCCAGCAGTGAAACAGGGGTGTACAATGAGCAGTTCTTC. Translating gives CASSETGVYNEQFF.

The chain combines TRBV2 with TRBJ2-3; 7 bases agree with TRBD2. V lost 5 bases, J lost 3 bases, and 17 bases stayed unmatched. CDR1 and CDR2 from the germline V gene are SNHLY and FYNNEI. CDR3 length: 18 residues. The CDR3 spells CASSRGILGGSVTDTQYF. CDR3 coding DNA: TGTGCCAGCAGTAGAGGGATCTTAGGCGGGAGTGTGACAGATACGCAGTATTTT.

The J gene is TRBJ2-3, the V gene TRBV6-6; D perhaps matches TRBD1 (5 bases). Germline loops: CDR1 MNHNY, CDR2 SVGAGI (reference sequence). The CDR3 contains 14 residues. Trimming stripped 8 bases from V and 2 bases from J, with 14 bases between. The CDR3 here is CASFSDSYTDTQYF. CDR3 bases: TGTGCCAGCTTTTCCGACAGCTACACAGATACGCAGTATTTT.

The V gene is TRBV21-1, the J gene TRBJ2-6; TRBD2, the table's D call, was not compared with the DNA. TRBV21-1 is termed a pseudogene. The CDR3 covers 18 residues. The CDR3 loop is CASSKVGREASGANVLTF. In nucleotides, the CDR3 is TGTGCCAGCAGCAAAGTTGGCAGGGAGGCCTCTGGGGCCAACGTCCTGACTTTC.

This clone was detected a few times. The rearrangement links TRBV6-5 to TRBJ1-5, with D unresolved. This CDR3 is 13 amino acids long. Trimming removed 8 bases from V and 5 bases from J, with 13 bases in between. The V gene's germline CDR1 is MNHEY and CDR2 SVGAGI. The CDR3 DNA follows: TGTGCCAGCCTAGCCTGGTGGGATCAGCCCCAGCATTTT. Amino acid sequence: CASLAWWDQPQHF.

The CDR3, as DNA: TGTGCCAGCCGGCGGGGGGGAAGCACAGATACGCAGTATTTT. Amino acid sequence: CASRRGGSTDTQYF. The chain carries TRBV6-5 and TRBJ2-3, with 9 bases fitting TRBD2. The V gene's germline CDR1 is MNHEY and CDR2 SVGAGI. Trimming at V came to 8 bases and at J to 0 bases, leaving 3 bases not matched to a gene. The CDR3 is made up of 14 amino acids.

The V gene is TRBV5-1, the J gene TRBJ2-1; no definite D call. V gave up 1 base and J gave up 3 bases, with 5 bases separating them. This CDR3 is built from 13 residues. CDR1 is SGHRS, CDR2 YFSETQ, per germline. CDR3 sequence: CASSLPNYNEQFF. The DNA for the CDR3 is TGCGCCAGCAGCTTGCCCAACTACAATGAGCAGTTCTTC.

The chain couples TRBV27 to TRBJ2-3, with a tentative D call TRBD2 (6 bases). V lost 0 bases, J lost 3 bases, and 10 bases lay in between. Looked up from germline, CDR1 is MNHEY and CDR2 is SMNVEV (reference sequence). The CDR3 is 15 residues long. The CDR3 coding sequence is TGTGCCAGCAGTTTATCGGGGGGAGTGACAGATACGCAGTATTTT. Translation: CASSLSGGVTDTQYF.

V gene TRBV19 combines with J gene TRBJ2-2; the D is unclear. The V end lost 6 bases, the J end lost 5 bases, and 7 bases lay between the germline ends. Germline V gives CDR1 LNHDA, CDR2 SQIVND (reference sequence). This CDR3 region has 12 residues. The CDR3 nucleotides read TGTGCCAGTAGGCCCGCGACCGGGGAGCTGTTTTTT. Residues: CASRPATGELFF.

V gene TRBV6-5 combines with J gene TRBJ1-1; TRBD1 agrees at 7 bases. CDR1 and CDR2 (germline): MNHEY, SVGAGI. V shed 6 bases and J 3 bases; nucleotides not matched to a gene: 7. CDR3 length: 14 residues. CDR3 DNA sequence: TGTGCCAGCAGCCCCAGACAGGGATACACTGAAGCTTTCTTT. This translates into CASSPRQGYTEAFF.

CDR3 amino acids: CASSQGGQGRSGANVLTF. CDR3 nucleotide sequence: TGCGCCAGCAGCCAAGGAGGGCAGGGGCGCTCTGGGGCCAACGTCCTGACTTTC. The rearrangement uses TRBV4-1 and TRBJ2-6; maybe TRBD1 (6 bases). Germline loops: CDR1 MGHRA, CDR2 YSYEKL. The CDR3 runs 18 residues. With 1 base removed from V and 0 bases from J, the gap between germline ends came to 13 bases.

V gene TRBV29-1 combines with J gene TRBJ1-1; D not resolved. V lost 4 bases, J lost 5 bases, and 14 bases lay in between. CDR3 size: 13 residues. Germline CDR1 and CDR2: SQVTM and ANQGSEA. CDR3 amino acids: CSVVAGGRTEAFF. CDR3 in DNA: TGCAGCGTTGTGGCGGGCGGAAGGACTGAAGCTTTCTTT.

V usage is TRBV28 and J usage is TRBJ2-1; tentative D call: TRBD2 (6 bases). CDR1 and CDR2 from the germline V gene are MDHEN and SYDVKM. CDR3 length equals 16 residues. Trimming took 2 bases from V and 5 from J, leaving 16 bases between them. The CDR3 loop is CASSLMGSGVNNEQFF. The CDR3, as DNA: TGTGCCAGCAGTTTAATGGGGTCGGGGGTTAACAATGAGCAGTTCTTC.

The DNA of the CDR3 is TGTGCCAGCGGGGACAGGGGGCTAGGTGGCTACACCTTC. It specifies CASGDRGLGGYTF. The V and J genes are TRBV2 and TRBJ1-2, with TRBD1 matching 12 bases. CDR1 SNHLY and CDR2 FYNNEI come from the germline V gene. The CDR3 totals 13 residues. Trimming at V came to 8 bases and at J to 7 bases, leaving 5 bases not matched to a gene. The whole variable domain, remainder taken from reference TRBV2 and TRBJ1-2, is EPEVTQTPSHQVTQMGQEVILRCVPISNHLYFYWYRQILGQKVEFLVSFYNNEISEKSEIFDDQFSVERPDGSNFTLKIRSTKLEDSAMYFCASGDRGLGGYTFGSGTRLTVV.

V usage is TRBV19 and J usage is TRBJ2-7, with 14 bases that match TRBD2. Looked up from germline, CDR1 is LNHDA and CDR2 is SQIVND (reference sequence). J gave up 0 bases and V 5 bases, and 0 bases lay outside the gene matches. This CDR3 is built from 15 residues. CDR3 amino acids: CASSGTSGSSYEQYF. The CDR3 region has the DNA TGTGCCAGTAGTGGGACTAGCGGGAGCTCCTACGAGCAGTACTTC.

This chain joins TRBV6-5 and TRBJ1-3; D is unclear. Germline values: CDR1 MNHEY, CDR2 SVGAGI. The germline V and J ends were trimmed by 6 bases and 4 bases, with 16 bases remaining between them. The CDR3 spans 15 residues. The CDR3 nucleotides are TGTGCCAGCAGCATAATCGGGGAGCGGGGAAACACCATATATTTT. Protein sequence: CASSIIGERGNTIYF.